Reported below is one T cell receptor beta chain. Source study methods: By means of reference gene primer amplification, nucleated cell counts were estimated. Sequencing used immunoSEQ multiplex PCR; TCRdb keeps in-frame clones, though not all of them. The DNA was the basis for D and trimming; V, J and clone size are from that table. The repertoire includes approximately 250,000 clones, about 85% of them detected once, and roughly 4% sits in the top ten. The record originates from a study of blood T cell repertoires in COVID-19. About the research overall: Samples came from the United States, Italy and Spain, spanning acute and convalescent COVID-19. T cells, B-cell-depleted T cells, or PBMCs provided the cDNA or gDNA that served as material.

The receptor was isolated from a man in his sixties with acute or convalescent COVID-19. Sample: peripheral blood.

The CDR3 loop is CASSWTSTDTQYF. CDR3 sequence (DNA): TGCGCCAGCAGCTGGACTAGCACAGATACGCAGTATTTT. This chain joins TRBV5-1 and TRBJ2-3; the D gene is possibly TRBD2 (5 bases). The CDR3 is 13 residues long. The V gene's germline CDR1 is SGHRS and CDR2 YFSETQ. Between the trimmed V and J ends, which lost 3 bases and 0 bases, there was a span of 5 bases.